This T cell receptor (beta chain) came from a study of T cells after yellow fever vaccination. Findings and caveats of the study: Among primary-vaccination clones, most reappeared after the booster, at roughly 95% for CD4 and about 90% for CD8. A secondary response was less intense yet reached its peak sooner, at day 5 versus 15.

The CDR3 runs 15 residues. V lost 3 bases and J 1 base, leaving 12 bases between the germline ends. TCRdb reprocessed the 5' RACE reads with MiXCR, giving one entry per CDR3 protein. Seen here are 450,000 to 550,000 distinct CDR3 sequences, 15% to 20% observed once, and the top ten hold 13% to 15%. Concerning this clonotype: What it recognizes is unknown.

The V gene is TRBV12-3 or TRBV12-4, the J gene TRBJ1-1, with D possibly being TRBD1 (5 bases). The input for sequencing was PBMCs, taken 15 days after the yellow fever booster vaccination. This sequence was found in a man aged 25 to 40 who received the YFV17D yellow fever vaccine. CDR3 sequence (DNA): TGTGCCAGCAGTTTGGGGGGGGGACCGAACACTGAAGCTTTCTTT. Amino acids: CASSLGGGPNTEAFF.